These 8 T cell receptor beta chains were all obtained from the same sample, sequenced in a study of CD8 T cells in ankylosing spondylitis. Study results and limitations: Made up of eight highly homologous variants, a TCR beta motif appeared characteristic of ankylosing spondylitis blood.

No antigen is known for these receptors. TCRdb reprocessed the 5' RACE reads with MiXCR, giving one entry per CDR3 protein. The table lists over 400,000 distinct CDR3 sequences, 25% to 30% of them singletons. The sequencing sample was made of blood, either unsorted or a sorted T cell fraction (not recorded which). These receptors all stem from a male donor with ankylosing spondylitis.

This clonotype was recorded at least ten times. The rearrangement links TRBV20-1 to TRBJ2-3, with TRBD1 matching 7 bases. The CDR3 runs 13 residues. J was trimmed by 5 bases and V by 5 bases; bases with no gene match: 7. Germline CDR1 DFQATT, CDR2 SNEGSKA (reference sequence). The CDR3 DNA sequence: TGCAGTGCTCTGAGGGGGCTCGGAGATACGCAGTATTTT. Translation: CSALRGLGDTQYF.

This sequence joins TRBV5-1 and TRBJ2-1; 7 bases map to TRBD2. The ends lost 0 bases at V and 8 bases at J; junction bases unmatched: 5. Germline V gives CDR1 SGHRS, CDR2 YFSETQ. This CDR3 is built from 14 residues. Here the CDR3 DNA reads TGCGCCAGCAGCTTGGGACCCACTAGCGATGAGCAGTTCTTC. Encoded protein: CASSLGPTSDEQFF.

The V gene is TRBV10-3, the J gene TRBJ1-1; D not certain. Trimming took off 0 bases at V and 3 bases at J, with 5 bases between the two ends. The CDR3 extends over 13 amino acids. CDR1 is ENHRY, CDR2 SYGVKD, per germline. CDR3 region: CAISESGYTEAFF. CDR3 sequence (DNA): TGTGCCATCAGTGAGTCCGGCTACACTGAAGCTTTCTTT.

The chain combines TRBV18 with TRBJ2-6; 7 bases are shared with TRBD1. The CDR3 length is 17 residues. Germline lookup yields CDR1 KGHSH and CDR2 LQKENI. V lost 4 bases and J lost 2; bases outside the gene matches: 8. CDR3 DNA sequence: TGTGCCAGCTCACTAGGACAGGCGGAGACTGGGGCCAACGTCCTGACTTTC. Translating it yields CASSLGQAETGANVLTF. The full variable domain, rest sourced from reference TRBV18 and TRBJ2-6, is NAGVMQNPRHLVRRRGQEARLRCSPMKGHSHVYWYRQLPEEGLKFMVYLQKENIIDESGMPKERFSAEFPKEGPSILRIQQVVRGDSAAYFCASSLGQAETGANVLTFGAGSRLTVL.

This clonotype turned up a few times. The rearrangement links TRBV11-3 to TRBJ2-1, with 11 bases fitting TRBD2. Germline-derived CDR1 and CDR2 are SGHNT and YENEEA. This CDR3 comprises 15 residues. Trimming took 3 bases from V and 8 from J; bases not matched to a gene: 6. The CDR3 nucleotides are TGTGCCAGCAGCTTCCTAGCGGGAGGTTTAGATGAGCAGTTCTTC. This encodes CASSFLAGGLDEQFF.

The genes are TRBV5-1 and TRBJ2-1; 8 bases align to TRBD1. The CDR3 has 15 residues. V trimming: 4 bases; J trimming: 6 bases; junction bases outside the gene matches: 9. Germline CDR1 reads SGHRS; CDR2 reads YFSETQ. This CDR3 is CASSPQGAEGNEQFF. The CDR3 DNA reads as TGCGCCAGCAGCCCCCAGGGGGCGGAGGGCAATGAGCAGTTCTTC. Complete variable domain (other parts from reference TRBV5-1 and TRBJ2-1): KAGVTQTPRYLIKTRGQQVTLSCSPISGHRSVSWYQQTPGQGLQFLFEYFSETQRNKGNFPGRFSGRQFSNSRSEMNVSTLELGDSALYLCASSPQGAEGNEQFFGPGTRLTVL.

CDR3: CASSQDRASGRSQYF. The CDR3 DNA follows: TGTGCCAGCAGCCAAGATAGGGCTAGCGGGAGATCCCAGTACTTC. The chain has TRBV3-1 and TRBJ2-5; 10 positions match TRBD2. CDR1 is LGHDT and CDR2 is YNNKEL in the germline V gene (reference sequence). The CDR3 consists of 15 residues. Losses at the gene ends were 0 bases for V and 9 bases for J; bases not matched to a gene: 7.

In its sample, this clonotype was seen a few times. This chain joins TRBV12-3 or TRBV12-4 and TRBJ1-6; tentatively, D is TRBD1 (6 bases). The CDR3 runs 14 residues. Trimming pared 3 bases from V and 6 bases from J, leaving 9 bases between. The CDR3 region is CASSFTGPNSPLHF. CDR3 sequence (DNA): TGTGCCAGCAGTTTCACAGGGCCTAATTCACCCCTCCACTTT.